This entry lists 30 T cell receptor beta chains sequenced from one sample in a study of blood T cell repertoires in COVID-19 (dated by TCRdb to 2020 to 2021). The library relied on the immunoSEQ multiplex PCR assay. This is the immuneACCESS table as TCRdb keeps it, with only in-frame sequences that have V and J called. A part of the clones is gone; compared with another copy, unresolved V genes explain less than half, and the rest is unexplained. This sample is represented by 250,000 to 400,000 clones; less than 85% of them were singletons. Clones ranked in the top ten supply approximately 1.9% of the sample. Sequencing was done on a sample of PBMCs or T cells enriched from blood (not recorded which). These receptor sequences come from a woman in her thirties who had been exposed to COVID-19.

The V call is TRBV5-6, the J call TRBJ2-7; no reliable D call. Germline V gene data show CDR1 as SGHDT and CDR2 as YYEEEE. The CDR3 is 15 amino acids. V shed 5 bases and J shed 7 bases, with 22 bases lying between them. The CDR3 reads CASSLGFLSVFEQYF. The CDR3 DNA is TGTGCCAGCAGTCTCGGTTTCTTGAGCGTGTTTGAGCAGTACTTC.

V gene TRBV7-9 combines with J gene TRBJ2-3, with D possibly matching TRBD1 (5 bases). The length of the CDR3 is 14 residues. Trimming removed 5 bases at V and 2 bases at J, with 11 bases between. Germline values: CDR1 SEHNR, CDR2 FQNEAQ (reference sequence). The CDR3 loop reads CASSRQSITDTQYF. CDR3 nucleotides: TGTGCCAGCAGCAGACAGAGTATCACAGATACGCAGTATTTT.

The chain combines TRBV30 with TRBJ2-5; D might be TRBD2 (7 bases). V shed 0 bases and J shed 4 bases, with 12 bases lying between them. The CDR3 has 14 residues. CDR1 and CDR2 from the germline V gene are GTSNPN and SVGIG (reference sequence). The chain's CDR3 is CAWSVGGAVETQYF. In DNA form, the CDR3 reads TGTGCCTGGAGTGTTGGGGGGGCAGTAGAGACCCAGTACTTC. The variable domain in full, with the rest retrieved from reference TRBV30 and TRBJ2-5, is SQTIHQWPATLVQPVGSPLSLECTVEGTSNPNLYWYRQAAGRGLQLLFYSVGIGQISSEVPQNLSASRPQDRQFILSSKKLLLSDSGFYLCAWSVGGAVETQYFGPGTRLLVL.

This clone was seen more than once but under ten times. The chain couples TRBV6-4 to TRBJ1-2; 8 bases are a match to TRBD1. The V segment lost 6 bases and the J segment 6 bases; nucleotides outside the gene matches: 9. The CDR3 consists of 14 residues. The germline V gene encodes CDR1 MRHNA and CDR2 SNTAGT. CDR3 sequence (DNA): TGTGCCAGCAGAGATACGGACAGGGCAAATGGCTACACCTTC. Amino acid sequence: CASRDTDRANGYTF.

J is TRBJ2-1 and V is TRBV5-1; TRBD2 aligns across 10 bases. The V segment lost 1 base and the J segment 2 bases; nucleotides outside the gene matches: 12. The CDR3 runs to 19 residues. Germline V gene sequence: CDR1 SGHRS, CDR2 YFSETQ. The CDR3 DNA follows: TGCGCCAGCAGCTTGCAGCGGGAGGGAGGAAGATTCGCCTACAATGAGCAGTTCTTC. Amino acid sequence: CASSLQREGGRFAYNEQFF.

CDR3 sequence reads: CASSLERSSYEQYF. The CDR3, as DNA: TGTGCCAGCAGCTTGGAAAGGAGCTCCTACGAGCAGTACTTC. The V and J genes are TRBV5-5 and TRBJ2-7; D gene unclear. The CDR3 consists of 14 residues. The V gene's germline CDR1 is SGHKS and CDR2 YYEKEE (reference sequence). V was cut by 0 bases and J by 0 bases, with 7 bases left in between.

This clone was counted once. The rearrangement uses TRBV5-1 and TRBJ2-1, with a possible D match to TRBD1 (5 bases). Germline-derived CDR1 and CDR2 are SGHRS and YFSETQ. The CDR3 is 18 residues long. Trimming shortened V by 0 bases and J by 0 bases, and 16 bases separated the two germline ends. CDR3 residues: CASSLAVGAESSYNEQFF. CDR3 nucleotide sequence: TGCGCCAGCAGCTTGGCCGTAGGGGCAGAGAGCTCCTACAATGAGCAGTTCTTC. Filled out from reference TRBV5-1 and TRBJ2-1, the complete variable domain reads KAGVTQTPRYLIKTRGQQVTLSCSPISGHRSVSWYQQTPGQGLQFLFEYFSETQRNKGNFPGRFSGRQFSNSRSEMNVSTLELGDSALYLCASSLAVGAESSYNEQFFGPGTRLTVL.

The gene calls are TRBV5-1 and TRBJ2-3; TRBD1 matches at 11 bases. The CDR3 length is 15 residues. V shed 10 bases, J shed 3 bases, and the junction held 10 bases outside the gene matches. Germline CDR1 reads SGHRS; CDR2 reads YFSETQ. CDR3 amino acids: CASQGTGGMTDTQYF. The CDR3 DNA reads as TGCGCCTCTCAGGGGACAGGGGGTATGACAGATACGCAGTATTTT.

V gene TRBV10-1 combines with J gene TRBJ1-3; D gene ambiguous. With 2 bases removed from V and 0 bases from J, the gap between germline ends came to 8 bases. This CDR3 contains 15 residues. In germline, CDR1 is WNHNN, CDR2 SYGVQD (reference sequence). In DNA, the CDR3 is TGCGCCAGCAGTGAGGGAACAGTCTCTGGAAACACCATATATTTT. It specifies CASSEGTVSGNTIYF.

This clone showed up just once. This CDR3 is CATSVQGNNQPQHF. Here the CDR3 DNA reads TGTGCCACCAGTGTGCAGGGCAACAATCAGCCCCAGCATTTT. V is TRBV24-1 and J is TRBJ1-5, with D perhaps TRBD1 (5 bases). The V and J ends lost 5 bases and 3 bases respectively, with 10 bases between them. The CDR3 spans 14 residues. Germline V lookup: CDR1 KGHDR, CDR2 SFDVKD.

The chain recombines TRBV28 with TRBJ2-6; 7 nucleotides line up with TRBD1. After removal of 7 bases from V and 5 bases from J, the junction contained 5 bases not matched to a gene. Germline CDR1 is MDHEN and CDR2 is SYDVKM. The CDR3 is 14 residues long. The CDR3 DNA follows: TGTGCCAGCACCACAGGGGCTAGGGCCAACGTCCTGACTTTC. This codes for CASTTGARANVLTF.

V and J are TRBV28 and TRBJ2-5; 7 bases fit TRBD1. V was clipped by 6 bases and J by 5 bases; unmatched bases: 12. The germline CDR1 and CDR2 sequences are MDHEN and SYDVKM. The CDR3 covers 15 residues. This chain's CDR3 is CASRPRTGVGETQYF. The CDR3 region has the DNA TGTGCCAGCAGGCCAAGGACAGGCGTTGGGGAGACCCAGTACTTC.

This chain connects TRBV5-6 to TRBJ2-7, with D tentatively TRBD1 (5 bases). The CDR3 contains 11 residues. V lost 6 bases and J lost 9, with 13 bases in between. Germline V gene lookup returns CDR1 SGHDT and CDR2 YYEEEE. CDR3 amino acids: CASTSGFTQYF. The CDR3 nucleotides read TGTGCCAGCACCTCAGGGTTCACGCAGTACTTC.

The chain employs TRBV13 and TRBJ1-1; 8 positions match TRBD1. Germline CDR1 and CDR2: PRHDT and FYEKMQ (reference sequence). Unmatched junction bases numbered 2, after V lost 4 bases and J lost 7 bases. CDR3 length equals 12 residues. The DNA for the CDR3 is TGTGCCAGCAGCTCAGGACAGGGTGAAGCTTTCTTT. Its protein product is CASSSGQGEAFF.

Here the CDR3 reads CASSQEGSRGPLNSNQPQHF. Written as DNA, the CDR3 is TGTGCCAGCAGCCAAGAGGGGAGCAGGGGCCCATTGAATAGCAATCAGCCCCAGCATTTT. This chain connects TRBV3-1 (or the pseudogene TRBV3-2) to TRBJ1-5; possible D gene TRBD1, 6 bases. CDR1 and CDR2 (germline): LGHDT, YNNKEL (reference sequence). Trimming shortened V by 0 bases and J by 0 bases, and 21 bases separated the two germline ends. The CDR3 is made up of 20 amino acids.

The rearrangement links TRBV15 to TRBJ2-1; 8 positions match TRBD1. CDR1 and CDR2 from the germline V gene are LNHNV and YYDKDF (reference sequence). V was clipped by 3 bases and J by 8 bases; unmatched bases: 6. The CDR3 is 14 residues long. CDR3 DNA: TGTGCCACCAGCAGGGACAGGGTTCGAGATGAGCAGTTCTTC. Translating gives CATSRDRVRDEQFF.

V and J are TRBV4-1 and TRBJ1-4, with TRBD1 identical over 10 bases. V lost 9 bases and J lost 2; bases outside the gene matches: 6. The CDR3 loop spans 15 amino acids. CDR1 is MGHRA and CDR2 is YSYEKL in the germline V gene. CDR3 protein: CASNRQGATNEKLFF. DNA for the CDR3: TGCGCCAGTAACCGACAGGGGGCGACTAATGAAAAACTGTTTTTT.

In its sample, this clone was seen once. V gene TRBV28 combines with J gene TRBJ1-5; 8 nucleotides agree with TRBD1. CDR1 MDHEN and CDR2 SYDVKM come from the germline V gene. This CDR3 has 14 amino acids. V lost 7 bases to trimming and J lost 0 bases; unmatched junction nucleotides: 2. CDR3 nucleotide sequence: TGTGCCAGCACCGACAGGGGTAGCAATCAGCCCCAGCATTTT. It specifies CASTDRGSNQPQHF.

The V and J genes are TRBV4-3 and TRBJ2-7, with D possibly TRBD2 on 6 matching bases. The CDR3 contains 16 residues. The ends were cut back, 0 bases at V and 3 bases at J, with 15 bases in the middle. CDR1 is LGHNA and CDR2 is YSLEER in the germline V gene. The CDR3 spells CASSQDWGTGSYEQYF. CDR3 sequence (DNA): TGCGCCAGCAGCCAAGATTGGGGGACTGGGAGCTACGAGCAGTACTTC.

The J gene is TRBJ2-3, the V gene TRBV5-4, with 10 bases identical to TRBD2. The length of the CDR3 is 15 residues. Germline trimming cut 3 bases from V and 3 bases from J; bases unmatched to any gene: 4. The V gene's germline CDR1 is SGHNT and CDR2 YYREEE (reference sequence). The CDR3 loop reads CASSSKREGTDTQYF. The CDR3 DNA sequence: TGTGCCAGCAGCTCGAAGCGGGAGGGGACAGATACGCAGTATTTT.

The chain employs TRBV28 and TRBJ1-5; weak D call: TRBD1 (6 bases). V shed 9 bases and J shed 4 bases, with 13 bases lying between them. CDR1 is MDHEN, CDR2 SYDVKM, per germline. CDR3 length: 13 amino acids. The CDR3 is CASRQVRNQPQHF. In DNA form, the CDR3 reads TGTGCCAGTCGACAGGTGAGAAATCAGCCCCAGCATTTT.

This sequence joins TRBV29-1 and TRBJ2-2, with 7 bases aligning to TRBD2. CDR1 SQVTM and CDR2 ANQGSEA come from the germline V gene. This CDR3 has 13 amino acids. J was trimmed by 1 base and V by 4 bases; bases with no gene match: 0. CDR3 loop: CSVGGGNTGELFF. In DNA, the CDR3 is TGCAGCGTTGGCGGGGGGAACACCGGGGAGCTGTTTTTT.

The chain employs TRBV13 and TRBJ2-7; D uncertain. Germline V gives CDR1 PRHDT, CDR2 FYEKMQ (reference sequence). The V and J ends lost 5 bases and 2 bases respectively, with 4 bases between them. The CDR3 covers 11 residues. CDR3 sequence: CASSPTYEQYF. The CDR3 nucleotides read TGTGCCAGCAGCCCCACCTACGAGCAGTACTTC. Together with reference TRBV13 and TRBJ2-7, the CDR3 gives the full variable domain: AAGVIQSPRHLIKEKRETATLKCYPIPRHDTVYWYQQGPGQDPQFLISFYEKMQSDKGSIPDRFSAQQFSDYHSELNMSSLELGDSALYFCASSPTYEQYFGPGTRLTVT.

The chain uses TRBV27 and TRBJ2-7; 10 bases are a match to TRBD2. V lost 6 bases, J lost 2 bases, and 4 bases stayed unmatched. The germline V gene encodes CDR1 MNHEY and CDR2 SMNVEV (reference sequence). The CDR3 contains 14 residues. DNA of the CDR3: TGTGCCAGCAGCCTTAGCGGGAGGACCTACGAGCAGTACTTC. Protein product: CASSLSGRTYEQYF.

J is TRBJ2-2 and V is TRBV6-1; a weak D match, TRBD2 (5 bases). The CDR3 consists of 15 residues. With 2 bases removed from V and 2 bases from J, the gap between germline ends came to 9 bases. Per the germline V gene, CDR1 is MNHNS and CDR2 is SASEGT. CDR3 loop: CASSEQRRNTGELFF. DNA of the CDR3: TGTGCCAGCAGTGAACAGCGGCGTAACACCGGGGAGCTGTTTTTT.

This chain links TRBV28 with TRBJ1-5; no clear D gene. Germline CDR1 and CDR2: MDHEN and SYDVKM. Trimming left V 8 bases short and J 5 bases short, with 13 bases between. This CDR3 region has 13 residues. The CDR3 region has the DNA TGTGCCAGCCGCGGAGCGTGGCATCAGCCCCAGCATTTT. This sequence encodes CASRGAWHQPQHF.

This clone has ten or more counts. The chain joins TRBV29-1 to TRBJ2-7; 8 bases are a match to TRBD1. CDR3 length equals 13 residues. CDR1 SQVTM and CDR2 ANQGSEA come from the germline V gene. Trimming at V came to 8 bases and at J to 6 bases, leaving 12 bases not matched to a gene. DNA for the CDR3: TGCAGCTCAGACGGACAGGGTATAGGCGAGCAGTACTTC. Translation gives CSSDGQGIGEQYF.

The chain recombines TRBV21-1 with TRBJ2-7; TRBD1, the D gene given by the table, was not confirmed from the DNA. TRBV21-1 counts as a pseudogene. There are 14 residues in the CDR3. CDR3 DNA: TGTGCCAGCAGCAAAGCCTGGGGGCGTCACGAGCAGTACTTC. Protein: CASSKAWGRHEQYF.

The rearrangement joins TRBV27 to TRBJ2-7, with TRBD2 matching over 9 bases. Germline-derived CDR1 and CDR2 are MNHEY and SMNVEV (reference sequence). With V trimmed by 8 bases and J by 4 bases, 6 bases remained unmatched. The CDR3 is 13 amino acids. The CDR3 reads CASGSSGVYEQYF. In DNA, the CDR3 is TGTGCCAGCGGATCTAGCGGGGTATACGAGCAGTACTTC.

The chain employs TRBV5-8 and TRBJ1-5; unclear D gene. The CDR3 sequence is 15 residues long. Trimming pared 0 bases from V and 4 bases from J, leaving 11 bases between. Germline V lookup: CDR1 SGHTS, CDR2 YDEGEE. The CDR3 coding sequence is TGTGCCAGCAGCTTGGGAGGGAGTGGGAATCAGCCCCAGCATTTT. Amino acids: CASSLGGSGNQPQHF.